This T cell receptor (beta chain) was observed in a study of blood T cell repertoires in COVID-19. Sequencing was performed with immunoSEQ multiplex PCR; in TCRdb, only in-frame clones are kept and a portion is missing. The sample carries 350,000 or so clones, approximately 92% recorded once. Cohort 3 recovered donors had two negative PCRs, clearance, or symptom resolution. Input material: PBMCs or T cells enriched from blood (not recorded which). The sequence was obtained from a woman under 40 who had recovered from COVID-19.

The chain's CDR3 is CASSPPGSLSRNEQFF. CDR3 DNA: TGTGCCAGCAGTCCGCCAGGCTCCCTATCCCGCAATGAGCAGTTCTTC. V gene TRBV2 combines with J gene TRBJ2-1; unclear D gene. V was pared by 5 bases and J by 6 bases, with 20 bases between. The germline V gene encodes CDR1 SNHLY and CDR2 FYNNEI. The CDR3 runs 16 residues.